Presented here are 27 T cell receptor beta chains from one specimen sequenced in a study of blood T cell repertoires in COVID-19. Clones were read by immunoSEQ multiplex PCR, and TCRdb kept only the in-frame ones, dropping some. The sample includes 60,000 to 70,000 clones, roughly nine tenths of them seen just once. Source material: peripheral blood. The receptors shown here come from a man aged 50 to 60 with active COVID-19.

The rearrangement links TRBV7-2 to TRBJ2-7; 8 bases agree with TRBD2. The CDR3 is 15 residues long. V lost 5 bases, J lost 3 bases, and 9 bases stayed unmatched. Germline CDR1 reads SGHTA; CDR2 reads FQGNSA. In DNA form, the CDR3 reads TGTGCCAGCAGCCTCAACGGGGGGGGCTTCTACGAGCAGTACTTC. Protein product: CASSLNGGGFYEQYF.

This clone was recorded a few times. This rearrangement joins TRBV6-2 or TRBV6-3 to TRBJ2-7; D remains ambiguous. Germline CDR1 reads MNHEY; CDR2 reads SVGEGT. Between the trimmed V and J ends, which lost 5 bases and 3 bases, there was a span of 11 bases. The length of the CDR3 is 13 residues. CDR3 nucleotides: TGTGCCAGCAGTCGTTCAAAACACTACGAGCAGTACTTC. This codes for CASSRSKHYEQYF.

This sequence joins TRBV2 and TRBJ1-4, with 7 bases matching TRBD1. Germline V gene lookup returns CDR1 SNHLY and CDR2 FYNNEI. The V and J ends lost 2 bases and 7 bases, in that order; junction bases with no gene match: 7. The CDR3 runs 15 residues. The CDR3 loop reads CASSESGAGGEKLFF. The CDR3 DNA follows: TGTGCCAGCAGTGAATCAGGGGCAGGGGGTGAAAAACTGTTTTTT.

DNA of the CDR3: TGTGCCAGCAGTTCACAGACTAGCGGGAGATACAATGAGCAGTTCTTC. Amino acid sequence: CASSSQTSGRYNEQFF. The chain links TRBV7-8 to TRBJ2-1, with 12 positions matching TRBD2. This CDR3 contains 16 residues. Per the germline V gene, CDR1 is SGHVS and CDR2 is FQNEAQ. The V gene end was trimmed by 6 bases and the J gene end by 4 bases; junction bases not matched to a gene: 7.

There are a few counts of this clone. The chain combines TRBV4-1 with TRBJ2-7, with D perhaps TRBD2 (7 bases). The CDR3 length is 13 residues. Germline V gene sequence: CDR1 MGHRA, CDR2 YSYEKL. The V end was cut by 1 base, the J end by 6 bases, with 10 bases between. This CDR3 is CASSQGEGGEQYF. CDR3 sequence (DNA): TGCGCCAGCAGCCAAGGGGAGGGGGGCGAGCAGTACTTC.

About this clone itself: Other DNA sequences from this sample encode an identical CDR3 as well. The CDR3 DNA follows: TGTGCCAGCAGATTACAGGGATTAGGAACTGAAGCTTTCTTT. Translated: CASRLQGLGTEAFF. J is TRBJ1-1 and V is TRBV27; D may be TRBD1 (6 bases). The ends were cut back, 6 bases at V and 5 bases at J, with 16 bases in the middle. Germline V lookup: CDR1 MNHEY, CDR2 SMNVEV (reference sequence). The CDR3 is 14 residues long.

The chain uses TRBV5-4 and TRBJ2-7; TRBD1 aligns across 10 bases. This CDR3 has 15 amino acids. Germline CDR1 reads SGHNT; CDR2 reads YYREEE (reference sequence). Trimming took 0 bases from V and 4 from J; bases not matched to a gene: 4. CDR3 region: CASSLEGQGLYEQYF. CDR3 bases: TGTGCCAGCAGCTTGGAGGGACAGGGGCTATACGAGCAGTACTTC.

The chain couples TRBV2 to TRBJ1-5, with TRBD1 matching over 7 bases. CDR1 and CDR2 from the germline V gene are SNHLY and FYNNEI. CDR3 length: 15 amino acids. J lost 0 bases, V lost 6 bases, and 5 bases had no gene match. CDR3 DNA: TGTGCCAGCAGGAGGGACAGTTATAGCAATCAGCCCCAGCATTTT. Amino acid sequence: CASRRDSYSNQPQHF.

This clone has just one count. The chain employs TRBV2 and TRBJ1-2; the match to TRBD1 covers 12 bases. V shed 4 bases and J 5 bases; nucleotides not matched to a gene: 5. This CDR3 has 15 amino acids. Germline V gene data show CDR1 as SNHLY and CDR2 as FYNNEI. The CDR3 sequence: CASSVQGQGAYGYTF. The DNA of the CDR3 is TGTGCCAGCAGTGTTCAGGGACAGGGGGCGTATGGCTACACCTTC.

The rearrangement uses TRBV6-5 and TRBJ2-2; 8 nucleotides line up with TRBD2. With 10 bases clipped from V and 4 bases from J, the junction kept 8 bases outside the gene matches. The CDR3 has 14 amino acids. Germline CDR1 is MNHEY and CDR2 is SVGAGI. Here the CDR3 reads CAIKFSGTTGELFF. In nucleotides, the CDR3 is TGTGCCATCAAGTTTAGCGGGACCACCGGGGAGCTGTTTTTT.

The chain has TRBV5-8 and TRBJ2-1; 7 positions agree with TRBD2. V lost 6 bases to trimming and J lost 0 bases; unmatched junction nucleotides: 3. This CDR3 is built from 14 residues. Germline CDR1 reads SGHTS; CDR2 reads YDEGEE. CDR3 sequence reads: CASTLASSYNEQFF. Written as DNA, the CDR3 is TGTGCCAGCACACTAGCGAGCTCCTACAATGAGCAGTTCTTC. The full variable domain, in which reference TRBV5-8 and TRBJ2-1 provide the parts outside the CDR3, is EAGVTQSPTHLIKTRGQQATLRCSPISGHTSVYWYQQALGLGLQFLLWYDEGEERNRGNFPPRFSGRQFPNYSSELNVNALELEDSALYLCASTLASSYNEQFFGPGTRLTVL.

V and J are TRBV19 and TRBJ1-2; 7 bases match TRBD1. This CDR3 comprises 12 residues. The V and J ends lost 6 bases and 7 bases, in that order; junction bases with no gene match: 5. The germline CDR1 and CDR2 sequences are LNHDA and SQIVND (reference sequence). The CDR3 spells CASSRQGFGYTF. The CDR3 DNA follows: TGTGCCAGTAGCAGACAGGGATTTGGCTACACCTTC.

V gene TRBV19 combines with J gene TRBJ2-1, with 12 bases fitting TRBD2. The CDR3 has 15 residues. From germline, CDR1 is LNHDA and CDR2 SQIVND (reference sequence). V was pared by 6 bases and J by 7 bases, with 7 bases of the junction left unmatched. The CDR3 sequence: CASRRTSGTHNEQFF. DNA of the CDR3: TGTGCCAGTAGACGGACTAGCGGGACTCATAATGAGCAGTTCTTC.

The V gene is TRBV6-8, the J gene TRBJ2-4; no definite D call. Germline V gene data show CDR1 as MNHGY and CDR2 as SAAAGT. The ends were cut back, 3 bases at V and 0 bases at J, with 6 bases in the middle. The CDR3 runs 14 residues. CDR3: CASSYEVAKNIQYF. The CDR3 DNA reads TGTGCCAGCAGTTATGAGGTAGCCAAAAACATTCAGTACTTC.

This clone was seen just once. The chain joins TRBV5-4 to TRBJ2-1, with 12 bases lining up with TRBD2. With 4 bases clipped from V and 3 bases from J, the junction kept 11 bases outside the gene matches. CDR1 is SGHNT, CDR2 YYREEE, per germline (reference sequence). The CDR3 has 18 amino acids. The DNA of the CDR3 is TGTGCCAGCAGCGACCCAACGCAGACTAGCGGGAGCTACAATGAGCAGTTCTTC. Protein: CASSDPTQTSGSYNEQFF.

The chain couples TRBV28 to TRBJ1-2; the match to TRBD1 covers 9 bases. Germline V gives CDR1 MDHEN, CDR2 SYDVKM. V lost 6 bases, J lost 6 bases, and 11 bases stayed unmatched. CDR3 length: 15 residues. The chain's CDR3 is CASRLQGQGFHGYTF. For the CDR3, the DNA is TGTGCCAGCAGGTTACAGGGACAGGGTTTTCATGGCTACACCTTC.

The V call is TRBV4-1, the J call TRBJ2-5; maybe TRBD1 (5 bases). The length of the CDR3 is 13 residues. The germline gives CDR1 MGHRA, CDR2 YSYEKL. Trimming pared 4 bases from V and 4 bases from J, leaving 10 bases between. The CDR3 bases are TGCGCCAGCAGCCTAAGGGGTGTAGAGACCCAGTACTTC. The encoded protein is CASSLRGVETQYF.

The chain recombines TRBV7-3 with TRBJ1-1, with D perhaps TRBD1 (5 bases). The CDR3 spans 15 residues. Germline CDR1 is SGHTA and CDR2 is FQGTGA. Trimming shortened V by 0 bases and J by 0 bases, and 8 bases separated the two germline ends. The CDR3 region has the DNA TGTGCCAGCAGCTTAACGCGGGGGATGAACACTGAAGCTTTCTTT. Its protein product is CASSLTRGMNTEAFF.

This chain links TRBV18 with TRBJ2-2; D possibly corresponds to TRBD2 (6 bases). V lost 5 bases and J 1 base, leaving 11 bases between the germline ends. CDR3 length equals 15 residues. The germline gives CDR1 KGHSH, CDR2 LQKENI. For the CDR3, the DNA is TGTGCCAGCTCAAACGCGGGGTGGAACACCGGGGAGCTGTTTTTT. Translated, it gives CASSNAGWNTGELFF.

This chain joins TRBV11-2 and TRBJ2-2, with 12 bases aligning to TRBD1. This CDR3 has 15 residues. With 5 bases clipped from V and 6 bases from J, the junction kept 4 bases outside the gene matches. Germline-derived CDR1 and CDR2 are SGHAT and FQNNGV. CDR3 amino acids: CASSLGQGASGELFF. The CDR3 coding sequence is TGTGCCAGCAGCCTGGGACAGGGGGCTTCCGGGGAGCTGTTTTTT.

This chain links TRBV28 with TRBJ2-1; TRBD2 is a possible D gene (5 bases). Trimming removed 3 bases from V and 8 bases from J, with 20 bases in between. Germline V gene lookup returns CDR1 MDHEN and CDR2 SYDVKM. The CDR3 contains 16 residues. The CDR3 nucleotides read TGTGCCAGCAGTTTCCTGGGGAGCACAACCGGGGATGAGCAGTTCTTC. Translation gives CASSFLGSTTGDEQFF. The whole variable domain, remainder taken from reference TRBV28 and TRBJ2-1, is DVKVTQSSRYLVKRTGEKVFLECVQDMDHENMFWYRQDPGLGLRLIYFSYDVKMKEKGDIPEGYSVSREKKERFSLILESASTNQTSMYLCASSFLGSTTGDEQFFGPGTRLTVL.

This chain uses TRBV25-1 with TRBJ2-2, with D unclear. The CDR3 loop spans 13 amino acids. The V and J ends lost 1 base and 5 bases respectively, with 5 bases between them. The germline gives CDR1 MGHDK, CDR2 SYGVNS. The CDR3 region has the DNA TGTGCCAGCAGTGAATGGCGGACCGGGGAGCTGTTTTTT. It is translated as CASSEWRTGELFF.

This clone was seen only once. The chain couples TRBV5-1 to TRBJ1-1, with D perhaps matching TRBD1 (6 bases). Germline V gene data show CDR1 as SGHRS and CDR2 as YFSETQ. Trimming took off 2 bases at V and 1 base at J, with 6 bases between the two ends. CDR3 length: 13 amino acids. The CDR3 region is CASSLGGNTEAFF. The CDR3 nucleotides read TGCGCCAGCAGCTTAGGGGGGAACACTGAAGCTTTCTTT.

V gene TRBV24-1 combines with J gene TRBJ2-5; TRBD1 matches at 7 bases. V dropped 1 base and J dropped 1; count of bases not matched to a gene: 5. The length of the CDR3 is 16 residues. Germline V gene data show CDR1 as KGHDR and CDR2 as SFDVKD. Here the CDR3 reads CATSDFDGTAQETQYF. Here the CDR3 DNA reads TGTGCCACCAGTGATTTCGACGGGACAGCCCAAGAGACCCAGTACTTC.

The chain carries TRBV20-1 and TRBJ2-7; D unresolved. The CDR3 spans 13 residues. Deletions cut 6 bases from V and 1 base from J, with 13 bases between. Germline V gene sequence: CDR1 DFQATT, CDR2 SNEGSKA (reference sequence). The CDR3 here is CSASDWPSYEQYF. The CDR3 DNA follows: TGCAGTGCCAGTGACTGGCCTTCCTACGAGCAGTACTTC.

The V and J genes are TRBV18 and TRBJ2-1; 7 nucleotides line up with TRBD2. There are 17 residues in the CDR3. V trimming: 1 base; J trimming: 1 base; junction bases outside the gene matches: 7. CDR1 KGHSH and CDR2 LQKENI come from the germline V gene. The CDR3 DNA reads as TGTGCCAGCTCACCACGGGAAGGGCGGGAGTCCTACAATGAGCAGTTCTTC. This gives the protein CASSPREGRESYNEQFF. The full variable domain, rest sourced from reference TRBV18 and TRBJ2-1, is NAGVMQNPRHLVRRRGQEARLRCSPMKGHSHVYWYRQLPEEGLKFMVYLQKENIIDESGMPKERFSAEFPKEGPSILRIQQVVRGDSAAYFCASSPREGRESYNEQFFGPGTRLTVL.

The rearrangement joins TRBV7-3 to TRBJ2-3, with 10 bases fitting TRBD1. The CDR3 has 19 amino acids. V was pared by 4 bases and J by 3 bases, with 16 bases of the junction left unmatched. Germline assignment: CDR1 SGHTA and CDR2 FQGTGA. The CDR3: CASSSDRGQGLAETDTQYF. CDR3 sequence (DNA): TGTGCCAGCAGCTCCGACAGGGGGCAAGGGCTAGCGGAAACAGATACGCAGTATTTT.